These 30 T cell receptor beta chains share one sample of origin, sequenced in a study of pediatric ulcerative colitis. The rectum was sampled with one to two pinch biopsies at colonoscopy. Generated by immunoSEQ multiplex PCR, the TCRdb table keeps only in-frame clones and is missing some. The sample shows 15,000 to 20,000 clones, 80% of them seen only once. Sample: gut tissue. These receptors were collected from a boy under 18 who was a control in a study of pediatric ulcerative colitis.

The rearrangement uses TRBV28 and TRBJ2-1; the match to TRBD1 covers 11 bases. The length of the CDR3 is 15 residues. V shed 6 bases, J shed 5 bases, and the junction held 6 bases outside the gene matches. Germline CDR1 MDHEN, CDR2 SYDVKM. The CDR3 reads CASSSGQGADNEQFF. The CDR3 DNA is TGTGCCAGCAGCTCCGGACAGGGGGCCGACAATGAGCAGTTCTTC.

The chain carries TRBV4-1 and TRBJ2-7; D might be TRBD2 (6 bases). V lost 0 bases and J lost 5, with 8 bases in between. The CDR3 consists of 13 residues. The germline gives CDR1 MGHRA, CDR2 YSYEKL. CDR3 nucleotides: TGCGCCAGCAGCCAAGATCCGGGGGACGAGCAGTACTTC. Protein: CASSQDPGDEQYF.

Written as DNA, the CDR3 is TGTGCCAGTAGTATATATCCAGGGAGTGTCACTGAAGCTTTCTTT. It codes for CASSIYPGSVTEAFF. V usage is TRBV19 and J usage is TRBJ1-1; tentatively, D is TRBD1 (5 bases). From germline, CDR1 is LNHDA and CDR2 SQIVND (reference sequence). The germline V and J ends were trimmed by 2 bases and 4 bases, with 14 bases remaining between them. This CDR3 has 15 residues.

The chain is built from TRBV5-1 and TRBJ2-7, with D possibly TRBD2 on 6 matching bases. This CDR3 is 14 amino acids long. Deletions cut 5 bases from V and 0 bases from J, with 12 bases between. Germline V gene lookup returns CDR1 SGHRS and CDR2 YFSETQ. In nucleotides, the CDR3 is TGCGCCAGCAGTAGGGACTCCAACTCCTACGAGCAGTACTTC. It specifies CASSRDSNSYEQYF.

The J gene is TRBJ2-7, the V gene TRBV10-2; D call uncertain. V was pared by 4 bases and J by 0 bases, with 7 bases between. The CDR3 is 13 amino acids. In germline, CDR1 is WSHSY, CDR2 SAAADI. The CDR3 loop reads CASSVLSSYEQYF. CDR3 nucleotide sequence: TGCGCCAGCAGTGTTCTGAGCTCCTACGAGCAGTACTTC.

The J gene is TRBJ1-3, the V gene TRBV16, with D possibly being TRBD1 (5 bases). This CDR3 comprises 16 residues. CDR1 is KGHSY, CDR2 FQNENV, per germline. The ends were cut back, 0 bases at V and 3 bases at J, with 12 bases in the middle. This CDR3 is CASSQSRGFGGNTIYF. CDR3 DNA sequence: TGTGCCAGCAGCCAATCTCGGGGGTTTGGTGGAAACACCATATATTTT.

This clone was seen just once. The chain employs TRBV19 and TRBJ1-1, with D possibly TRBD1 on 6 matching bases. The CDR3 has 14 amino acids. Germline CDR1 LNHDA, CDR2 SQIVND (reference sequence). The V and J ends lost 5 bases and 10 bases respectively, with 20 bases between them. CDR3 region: CASSSDSRSLGAFF. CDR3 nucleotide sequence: TGTGCCAGTAGTTCGGACAGTCGATCTTTGGGAGCTTTCTTT.

CDR3 nucleotides: TGTGCCAGCAGCTTGCAGCGGGAGGGAGATACGCAGTATTTT. This encodes CASSLQREGDTQYF. J is TRBJ2-3 and V is TRBV11-2, with 10 bases identical to TRBD2. Germline CDR1 reads SGHAT; CDR2 reads FQNNGV. Trimming took 3 bases from V and 5 from J; bases not matched to a gene: 2. This CDR3 contains 14 residues. Supplemented by reference TRBV11-2 and TRBJ2-3, the full variable domain reads EAGVAQSPRYKIIEKRQSVAFWCNPISGHATLYWYQQILGQGPKLLIQFQNNGVVDDSQLPKDRFSAERLKGVDSTLKIQPAKLEDSAVYLCASSLQREGDTQYFGPGTRLTVL.

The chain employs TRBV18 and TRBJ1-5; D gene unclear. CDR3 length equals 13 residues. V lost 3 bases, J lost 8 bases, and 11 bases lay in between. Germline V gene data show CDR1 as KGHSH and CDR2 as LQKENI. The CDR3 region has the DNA TGTGCCAGCTCACCCCCGGGGTTGGAGCCCCAGCATTTT. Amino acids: CASSPPGLEPQHF. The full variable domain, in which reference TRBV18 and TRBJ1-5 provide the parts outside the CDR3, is NAGVMQNPRHLVRRRGQEARLRCSPMKGHSHVYWYRQLPEEGLKFMVYLQKENIIDESGMPKERFSAEFPKEGPSILRIQQVVRGDSAAYFCASSPPGLEPQHFGDGTRLSIL.

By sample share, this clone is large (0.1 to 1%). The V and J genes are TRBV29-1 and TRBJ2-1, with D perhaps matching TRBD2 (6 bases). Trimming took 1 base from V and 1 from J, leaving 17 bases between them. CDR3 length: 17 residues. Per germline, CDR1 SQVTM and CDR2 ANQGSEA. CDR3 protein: CSVEGLVGMKSYNEQFF. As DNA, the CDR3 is TGCAGCGTTGAAGGACTAGTGGGGATGAAATCCTACAATGAGCAGTTCTTC.

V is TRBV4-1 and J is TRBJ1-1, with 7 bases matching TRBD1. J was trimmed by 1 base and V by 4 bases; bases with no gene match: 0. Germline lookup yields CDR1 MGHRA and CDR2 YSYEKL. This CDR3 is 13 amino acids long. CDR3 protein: CASSRTGNTEAFF. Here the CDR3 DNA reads TGCGCCAGCAGCCGGACAGGGAACACTGAAGCTTTCTTT.

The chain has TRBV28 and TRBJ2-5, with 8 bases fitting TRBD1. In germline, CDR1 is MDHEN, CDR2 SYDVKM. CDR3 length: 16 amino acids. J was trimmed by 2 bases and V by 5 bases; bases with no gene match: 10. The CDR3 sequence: CASSPWTGKGQETQYF. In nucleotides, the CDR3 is TGTGCCAGCAGTCCCTGGACAGGGAAGGGGCAAGAGACCCAGTACTTC.

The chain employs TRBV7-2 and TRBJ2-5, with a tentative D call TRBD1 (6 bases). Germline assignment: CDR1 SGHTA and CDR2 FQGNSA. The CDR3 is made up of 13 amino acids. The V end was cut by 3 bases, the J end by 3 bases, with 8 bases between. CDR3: CASSFAGEETQYF. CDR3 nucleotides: TGTGCCAGCAGCTTCGCAGGGGAAGAGACCCAGTACTTC.

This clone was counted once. CDR3 coding DNA: TGCGCCAGCAGCCAAGATAGAACAGTCCACAATGAGCAGTTCTTC. It yields the protein CASSQDRTVHNEQFF. V gene TRBV4-3 combines with J gene TRBJ2-1; D unclear. This CDR3 has 15 residues. V was pared by 0 bases and J by 5 bases, with 11 bases between. CDR1 and CDR2 (germline): LGHNA, YSLEER.

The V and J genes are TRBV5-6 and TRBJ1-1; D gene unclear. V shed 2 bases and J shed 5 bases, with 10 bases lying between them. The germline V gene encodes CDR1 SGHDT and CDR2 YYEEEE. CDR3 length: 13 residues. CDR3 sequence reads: CASSFGRRTEAFF. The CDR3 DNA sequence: TGTGCCAGCAGCTTCGGACGGAGGACTGAAGCTTTCTTT.

The CDR3 protein is CASSLSVLGNEQFF. CDR3 nucleotides: TGTGCCAGCAGTTTATCAGTACTAGGGAATGAGCAGTTCTTC. The chain recombines TRBV27 with TRBJ2-1; a possible D gene is TRBD2 (5 bases). Germline lookup yields CDR1 MNHEY and CDR2 SMNVEV (reference sequence). Deletions cut 0 bases from V and 7 bases from J, with 10 bases between. The CDR3 has 14 residues.

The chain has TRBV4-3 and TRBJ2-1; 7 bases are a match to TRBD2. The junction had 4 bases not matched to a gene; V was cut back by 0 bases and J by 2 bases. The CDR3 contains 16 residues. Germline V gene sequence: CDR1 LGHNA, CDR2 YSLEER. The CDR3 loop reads CASSQELAEAYNEQFF. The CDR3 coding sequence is TGCGCCAGCAGCCAAGAGCTAGCGGAAGCCTACAATGAGCAGTTCTTC.

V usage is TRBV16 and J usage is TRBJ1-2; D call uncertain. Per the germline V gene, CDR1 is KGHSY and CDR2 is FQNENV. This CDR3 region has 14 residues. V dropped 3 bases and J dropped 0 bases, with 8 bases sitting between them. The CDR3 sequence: CASSHPNPNYGYTF. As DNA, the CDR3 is TGTGCCAGCAGCCACCCAAATCCTAACTATGGCTACACCTTC. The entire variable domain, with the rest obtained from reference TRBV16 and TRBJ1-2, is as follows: GEEVAQTPKHLVRGEGQKAKLYCAPIKGHSYVFWYQQVLKNEFKFLISFQNENVFDETGMPKERFSAKCLPNSPCSLEIQATKLEDSAVYFCASSHPNPNYGYTFGSGTRLTVV.

The CDR3, as DNA: TGCGCCAGCAGCTTGGAAGGGGCACATTCGAGCACAGATACGCAGTATTTT. Encoded protein: CASSLEGAHSSTDTQYF. V and J are TRBV5-1 and TRBJ2-3, with D possibly matching TRBD1 (5 bases). The V end was cut by 0 bases, the J end by 0 bases, with 14 bases between. From germline, CDR1 is SGHRS and CDR2 YFSETQ. The CDR3 has 17 amino acids.

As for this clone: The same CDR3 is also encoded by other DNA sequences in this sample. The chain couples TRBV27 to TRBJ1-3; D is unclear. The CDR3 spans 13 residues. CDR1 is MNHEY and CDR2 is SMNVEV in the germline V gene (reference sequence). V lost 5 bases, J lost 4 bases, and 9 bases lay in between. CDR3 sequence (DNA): TGTGCCAGCAGTCCCTCCGGAGGAAACACCATATATTTT. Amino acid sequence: CASSPSGGNTIYF.

As DNA, the CDR3 is TGTGCCAGCATCATCCGTGGAGGGGGCACTGAAGCTTTCTTT. This codes for CASIIRGGGTEAFF. This rearrangement joins TRBV5-8 to TRBJ1-1, with D perhaps TRBD1 (6 bases). Germline CDR1 SGHTS, CDR2 YDEGEE. The CDR3 is made up of 14 amino acids. V lost 6 bases and J 4 bases, leaving 16 bases between the germline ends.

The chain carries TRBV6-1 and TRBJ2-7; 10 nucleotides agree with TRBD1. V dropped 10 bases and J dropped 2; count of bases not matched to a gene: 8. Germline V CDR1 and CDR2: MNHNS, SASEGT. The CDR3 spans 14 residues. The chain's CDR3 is CATRGQGDAYEQYF. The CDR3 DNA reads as TGTGCCACCAGAGGACAGGGGGACGCCTACGAGCAGTACTTC.

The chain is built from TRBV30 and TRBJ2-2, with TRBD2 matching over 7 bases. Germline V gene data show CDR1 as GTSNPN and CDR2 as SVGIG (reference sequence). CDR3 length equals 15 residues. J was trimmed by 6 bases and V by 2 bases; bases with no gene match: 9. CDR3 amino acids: CAWSYTRESSGELFF. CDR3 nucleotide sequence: TGTGCCTGGAGTTATACGCGGGAGAGTTCCGGGGAGCTGTTTTTT. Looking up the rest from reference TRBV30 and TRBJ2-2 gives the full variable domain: SQTIHQWPATLVQPVGSPLSLECTVEGTSNPNLYWYRQAAGRGLQLLFYSVGIGQISSEVPQNLSASRPQDRQFILSSKKLLLSDSGFYLCAWSYTRESSGELFFGEGSRLTVL.

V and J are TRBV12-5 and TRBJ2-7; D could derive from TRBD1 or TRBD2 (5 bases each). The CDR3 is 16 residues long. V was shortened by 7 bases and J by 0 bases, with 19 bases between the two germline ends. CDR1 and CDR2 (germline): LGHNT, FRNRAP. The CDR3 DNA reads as TGTGCTAGTGCTAAAATCCGGGACGCTCTCTCCTACGAGCAGTACTTC. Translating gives CASAKIRDALSYEQYF.

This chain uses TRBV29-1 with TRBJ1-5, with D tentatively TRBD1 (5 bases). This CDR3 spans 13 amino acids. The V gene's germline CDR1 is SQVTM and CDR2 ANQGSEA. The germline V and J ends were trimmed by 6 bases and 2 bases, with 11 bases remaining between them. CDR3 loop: CSVRLGGNQPQHF. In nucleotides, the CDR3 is TGCAGCGTGAGATTGGGGGGCAATCAGCCCCAGCATTTT.

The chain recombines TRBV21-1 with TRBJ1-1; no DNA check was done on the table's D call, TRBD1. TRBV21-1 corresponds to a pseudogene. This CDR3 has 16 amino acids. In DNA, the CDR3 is TGTGCCAGCACAACACCTCTACTGGGACACTACACTGAAGCTTTCTTT. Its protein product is CASTTPLLGHYTEAFF.

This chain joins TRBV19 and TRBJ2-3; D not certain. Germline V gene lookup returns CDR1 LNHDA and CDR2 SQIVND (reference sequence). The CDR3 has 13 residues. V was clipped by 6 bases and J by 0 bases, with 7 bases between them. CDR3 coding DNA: TGTGCCAGTAGACCCACAAGCACAGATACGCAGTATTTT. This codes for CASRPTSTDTQYF.

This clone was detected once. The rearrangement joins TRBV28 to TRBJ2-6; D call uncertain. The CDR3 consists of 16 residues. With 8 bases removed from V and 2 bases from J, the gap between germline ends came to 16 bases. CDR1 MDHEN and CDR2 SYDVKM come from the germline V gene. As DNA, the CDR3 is TGTGCCAGCCTCCCCAGGCTCTCTACTGGGGCCAACGTCCTGACTTTC. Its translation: CASLPRLSTGANVLTF.

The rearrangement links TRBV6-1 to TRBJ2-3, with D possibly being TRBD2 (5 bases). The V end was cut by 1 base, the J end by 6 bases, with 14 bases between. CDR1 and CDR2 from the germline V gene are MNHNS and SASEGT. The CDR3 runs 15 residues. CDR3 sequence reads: CASSEGTPVSDTQYF. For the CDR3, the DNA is TGTGCCAGCAGTGAAGGGACTCCCGTTTCGGATACGCAGTATTTT.

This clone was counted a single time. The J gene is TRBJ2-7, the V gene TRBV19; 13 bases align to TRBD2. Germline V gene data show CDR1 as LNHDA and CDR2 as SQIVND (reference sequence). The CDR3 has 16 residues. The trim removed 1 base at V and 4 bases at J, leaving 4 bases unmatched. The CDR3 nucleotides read TGTGCCAGTAGTATAGGGACTAGCGGGAGACGGTACGAGCAGTACTTC. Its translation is CASSIGTSGRRYEQYF. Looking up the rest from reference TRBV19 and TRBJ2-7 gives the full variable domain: DGGITQSPKYLFRKEGQNVTLSCEQNLNHDAMYWYRQDPGQGLRLIYYSQIVNDFQKGDIAEGYSVSREKKESFPLTVTSAQKNPTAFYLCASSIGTSGRRYEQYFGPGTRLTVT.